Included here is one TCR beta chain sequence, with context. What it binds is not known. Every patient had mismatch repair deficiency by PCR or immunohistochemistry. The TCR-sequenced patients were a few responders to pembrolizumab. This entry comes from a study of PD-1 blockade in mismatch repair-deficient tumors. Study context: Enrolled about 2012-2017, patients had progressing, pretreated mismatch repair-deficient cancers of 11 to 13 types. Whole-study findings and limits: Tumor-resident clones, often absent from pretreatment blood, expanded after pembrolizumab and then contracted.

Germline lookup yields CDR1 GTSNPN and CDR2 SVGIG (reference sequence). The CDR3 is made up of 13 amino acids. V lost 4 bases and J lost 0, with 9 bases in between. Libraries were prepared by immunoSEQ multiplex PCR; TCRdb keeps only in-frame clonotypes and omits some of them. Among approximately 50,000 clones listed, around 80% were seen once. The clonotype comes from an adult with mismatch repair-deficient cancer. The specimen comprised peripheral blood, sampled 4 weeks after starting pembrolizumab. The rearrangement uses TRBV30 and TRBJ1-1; D may be TRBD1 (5 bases). CDR3 sequence: CAWTRGVNTEAFF. The CDR3 DNA sequence: TGTGCCTGGACGCGGGGGGTGAACACTGAAGCTTTCTTT.